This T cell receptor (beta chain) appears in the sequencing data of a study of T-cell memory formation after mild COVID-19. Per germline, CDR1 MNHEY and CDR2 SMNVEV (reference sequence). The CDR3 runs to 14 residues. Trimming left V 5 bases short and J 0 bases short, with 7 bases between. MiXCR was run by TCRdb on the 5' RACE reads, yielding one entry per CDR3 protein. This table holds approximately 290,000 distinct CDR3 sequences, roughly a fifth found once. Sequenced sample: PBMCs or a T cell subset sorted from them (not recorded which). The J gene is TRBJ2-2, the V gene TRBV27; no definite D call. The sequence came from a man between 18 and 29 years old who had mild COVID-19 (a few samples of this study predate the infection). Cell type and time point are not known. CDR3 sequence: CASSLNTNTGELFF. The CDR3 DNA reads TGTGCCAGCAGTCTAAACACGAACACCGGGGAGCTGTTTTTT.